The rows below give T cell receptor beta chains drawn from one sample of a study of cytomegalovirus exposure and HLA in healthy donors. Data came from immunoSEQ multiplex PCR; TCRdb stores just in-frame clones and leaves some out. This table holds some 120,000 clones, about 80% found once. Sequences were obtained from PBMCs. The receptors were gathered from a man aged 30 to 39 in good health and CMV-seronegative. Each CDR3 is given with its conserved first and last residue. A D gene is named only where the DNA matches it firmly. Clone size is shown for a subset of rows, as once, few, many or a class of expanded clone.

j_call d_call v_call clone_size cdr3_aa cdr3_nt
TRBJ2-2 TRBD1 TRBV29-1 few CSVYRGNAGELFF TGCAGCGTGTACAGGGGGAATGCCGGGGAGCTGTTTTTT
TRBJ2-2 NA TRBV4-3 NA CASSQVSKNTGELFF TGCGCCAGCAGCCAAGTCAGTAAGAACACCGGGGAGCTGTTTTTT
TRBJ2-7 NA TRBV21-1 NA CASSKSAGGPTYEQYF TGTGCCAGCAGCAAGTCAGCGGGAGGGCCGACATACGAGCAGTACTTC
TRBJ2-5 NA TRBV5-6 NA CASSFVTAGEQYF TGTGCCAGCAGCTTTGTCACGGCAGGTGAGCAGTACTTC
TRBJ2-7 NA TRBV5-1 NA CASSFKGPYEQYF TGCGCCAGCAGCTTTAAGGGGCCATACGAGCAGTACTTC
TRBJ2-5 TRBD1 TRBV29-1 NA CSVSTGVVETQYF TGCAGCGTTTCTACAGGGGTGGTAGAGACCCAGTACTTC
TRBJ2-5 TRBD1 TRBV7-9 few CASSTGTEKKETQYF TGTGCCAGCAGTACCGGGACAGAGAAAAAAGAGACCCAGTACTTC
TRBJ2-5 TRBD2 TRBV7-9 NA CASSPGLAGVLAETQYF TGTGCCAGCAGCCCGGGACTAGCGGGAGTACTTGCAGAGACCCAGTACTTC
TRBJ2-7 TRBD2 TRBV5-1 few CASSLAWTSGPYEQYF TGCGCCAGCAGCTTGGCCTGGACTAGCGGGCCCTACGAGCAGTACTTC
TRBJ1-3 NA TRBV4-1 NA CASSQGGEGDTIYF TGCGCCAGCAGCCAAGGGGGTGAAGGGGACACCATATATTTT
TRBJ2-2 TRBD1 TRBV28 NA CASSLGTANTGELFF TGTGCCAGCAGTTTAGGGACAGCGAACACCGGGGAGCTGTTTTTT
TRBJ2-7 TRBD1 TRBV27 NA CASSFSGTGTTYEQYF TGTGCCAGCAGTTTTTCCGGGACAGGGACTACCTACGAGCAGTACTTC
TRBJ1-3 TRBD1 TRBV5-8 NA CASSLRTGTITGNTIYF TGTGCCAGCAGCCTCCGGACAGGGACTATTACTGGAAACACCATATATTTT
TRBJ2-3 TRBD1 TRBV6-5 NA CASKTGTGRPDTQYF TGTGCCAGCAAGACCGGGACAGGGAGGCCAGATACGCAGTATTTT
TRBJ2-2 NA TRBV7-6 NA CASRPYLGTPGLTTGELFF TGTGCCAGCAGGCCTTATTTGGGGACGCCGGGACTTACTACCGGGGAGCTGTTTTTT
TRBJ2-7 NA TRBV5-1 NA CASSSGSYEQYF TGCGCCAGCAGCTCCGGCTCCTACGAGCAGTACTTC
TRBJ1-1 NA TRBV28 NA CASSFEGGVTNTEAFF TGTGCCAGCAGTTTTGAAGGGGGGGTGACGAACACTGAAGCTTTCTTT
TRBJ2-7 NA TRBV29-1 NA CSVEVAGWSGRFYEQYF TGCAGCGTTGAAGTCGCCGGGTGGAGCGGGCGCTTCTACGAGCAGTACTTC
TRBJ2-7 TRBD1 TRBV7-6 once CASSNPQGAYEQYF TGTGCCAGCAGCAACCCCCAGGGGGCCTACGAGCAGTACTTC
TRBJ1-2 NA TRBV6-1 NA CASSEHQGRDGYTF TGTGCCAGCAGTGAGCATCAGGGAAGGGATGGCTACACCTTC
TRBJ1-1 NA TRBV27 NA CASSQGRGWAEAFF TGTGCCAGCAGCCAGGGGAGGGGATGGGCTGAAGCTTTCTTT
TRBJ2-5 NA TRBV29-1 NA CSSHRYQETQYF TGCAGCTCCCATCGGTACCAAGAGACCCAGTACTTC
TRBJ1-2 TRBD1 TRBV7-9 NA CASSRGTGGYGYTF TGTGCCAGCAGTAGAGGGACAGGAGGATATGGCTACACCTTC
TRBJ1-1 NA TRBV6-5 once CASTPGMNPEAFF TGTGCCAGCACCCCCGGGATGAACCCTGAAGCTTTCTTT
TRBJ2-1 TRBD1 TRBV7-9 once CASSRDRGIPDNEQFF TGTGCCAGCAGCAGGGACAGGGGTATCCCCGACAATGAGCAGTTCTTC
TRBJ2-6 NA TRBV19 NA CASSRPRSGANVLTF TGTGCCAGTAGTCGACCGAGGTCTGGGGCCAACGTCCTGACTTTC
TRBJ2-1 TRBD2 TRBV30 NA CAWARGDTYNEQFF TGTGCCTGGGCGCGGGGGGATACCTACAATGAGCAGTTCTTC
TRBJ1-2 TRBD1 TRBV15 NA CATSRERDRAGGYTF TGTGCCACCAGCAGAGAAAGGGACAGGGCGGGCGGCTACACCTTC
TRBJ2-5 TRBD1 TRBV10-3 NA CAISDAGTGLGETQYF TGTGCCATCAGTGACGCCGGGACAGGGCTTGGAGAGACCCAGTACTTC
TRBJ1-2 NA TRBV5-1 NA CASSLESYGYTF TGCGCCAGCAGCCTAGAGAGCTATGGCTACACCTTC
TRBJ2-7 TRBD2 TRBV5-4 NA CASSFYGRYPYEQYF TGTGCCAGCAGCTTTTACGGGAGGTATCCCTACGAGCAGTACTTC
TRBJ2-3 TRBD2 TRBV7-8 NA CASSFGTFGREGDTQYF TGTGCCAGCAGCTTTGGGACCTTCGGGCGGGAGGGGGATACGCAGTATTTT
TRBJ2-1 TRBD2 TRBV5-1 NA CASSLIAGGFGEQFF TGCGCCAGCAGCCTAATAGCGGGAGGGTTCGGTGAGCAGTTCTTC
TRBJ1-5 TRBD1 TRBV27 NA CASSLTGGAVYSNQPQHF TGTGCCAGCAGTTTAACAGGGGGCGCCGTCTATAGCAATCAGCCCCAGCATTTT
TRBJ1-2 TRBD1 TRBV6-5 NA CASSQGAWGYTF TGTGCCAGCAGTCAGGGGGCTTGGGGCTACACCTTC
TRBJ2-2 NA TRBV4-1 NA CASSHVDMGLNTGELFF TGCGCCAGCAGCCATGTTGACATGGGACTGAACACCGGGGAGCTGTTTTTT
TRBJ2-3 NA TRBV27 NA CASSPNRIAATDTQYF TGTGCCAGCAGTCCCAATCGGATTGCGGCCACAGATACGCAGTATTTT
TRBJ2-3 NA TRBV11-3 NA CASSPPLADTQYF TGTGCCAGCAGCCCCCCACTAGCAGATACGCAGTATTTT
TRBJ1-2 NA TRBV29-1 NA CSVRDSAKSAKLYGYTF TGCAGCGTTCGGGATTCCGCCAAGTCCGCCAAATTATATGGCTACACCTTC
TRBJ2-7 TRBD2 TRBV7-9 NA CASSRGGVTYEQYF TGTGCCAGCAGCCGGGGGGGAGTCACCTACGAGCAGTACTTC
TRBJ1-2 TRBD1 TRBV19 NA CASSIGDRAYGYTF TGTGCCAGTAGTATAGGAGACAGGGCCTATGGCTACACCTTC
TRBJ2-7 NA TRBV4-1 once CASSRIGLATYEQYF TGCGCCAGCAGCCGAATCGGACTGGCTACCTACGAGCAGTACTTC
TRBJ2-1 NA TRBV10-1 NA CASSEFEIGGDEQFF TGCGCCAGCAGTGAGTTCGAAATCGGAGGCGATGAGCAGTTCTTC
TRBJ2-7 NA TRBV28 few CASRAGADYEQYF TGTGCCAGCAGGGCAGGGGCGGACTACGAGCAGTACTTC
TRBJ2-1 TRBD1 TRBV29-1 NA CSVVGQGSYNEQFF TGCAGCGTTGTGGGACAGGGGTCCTACAATGAGCAGTTCTTC
TRBJ1-1 NA TRBV4-1 few CASSQSGWDTEAFF TGCGCCAGCAGCCAATCGGGGTGGGACACTGAAGCTTTCTTT